The next 2 T cell receptor beta chains were all read from a single sample in a study of early T cells in non-severe SARS-CoV-2 infection. TCRdb itself ran the 5' RACE reads through MiXCR, one entry per CDR3 protein. The profile shows under 70,000 distinct CDR3 sequences, 11% of them singletons. The sequencing sample was made of whole blood. These receptors originate from an adult who was a healthcare worker with PCR-confirmed SARS-CoV-2 infection or an uninfected control (not recorded which).

This clonotype has a count of ten or more. The J gene is TRBJ2-7, the V gene TRBV29-1; D is unresolved. Deletions cut 7 bases from V and 0 bases from J, with 7 bases between. CDR3 length equals 11 residues. CDR1 is SQVTM and CDR2 is ANQGSEA in the germline V gene. The CDR3 reads CSAESSYEQYF. CDR3 nucleotides: TGCAGCGCAGAGAGCTCCTACGAGCAGTACTTC.

The rearrangement joins TRBV19 to TRBJ2-5; D ambiguous. This CDR3 has 13 amino acids. V was shortened by 5 bases and J by 0 bases, with 7 bases between the two germline ends. Looked up from germline, CDR1 is LNHDA and CDR2 is SQIVND (reference sequence). As DNA, the CDR3 is TGTGCCAGTAGTCCATTCAACCAAGAGACCCAGTACTTC. It encodes CASSPFNQETQYF.